This T cell receptor (beta chain) derives from a study of T cell responses to AZD1222 COVID-19 vaccine. The CDR3 runs 13 residues. Trimming shortened V by 3 bases and J by 8 bases, and 8 bases separated the two germline ends. CDR1 KGHSH and CDR2 LQKENI come from the germline V gene. The repertoire was sequenced with immunoSEQ multiplex PCR; TCRdb's copy has only in-frame clones and lacks some. The sample records around 170,000 clones, approximately 90% being singletons. The receptor comes from an adult in good health. The J gene is TRBJ1-6, the V gene TRBV18; D is uncertain. The source material was peripheral blood, sampled on day 0 of AZD1222 vaccination. For the CDR3, the DNA is TGTGCCAGCTCACCGAACTGGGATTCACCCCTCCACTTT. It codes for CASSPNWDSPLHF.